These 27 T cell receptor beta chains share one sample of origin, sequenced in a study of vaccination and CD4 T cells after COVID-19 (dated by TCRdb to between 2021 and 2022). The antigens of these receptors remain unknown. Library prep was done by PCR. For sequencing, an Illumina iSeq 100 was employed. TCR sequencing of DNA from cultured CD4+ T cells used the Oncomine TCR Beta short-read assay at the Johns Hopkins FTIC core. TCRdb's own reprocessing of the public reads used fastp at Q25 and MiXCR and kept productive beta chains. Rows are combined by CDR3 protein, so each entry shows the most common genes and DNA. In this sample the table shows roughly 7,000 distinct CDR3 sequences, over 50% of which occur a single time. The ten largest clones represent under 30% of the sample. This sample's treatment or condition label indicates: roughly 10-day PBMC culture with coronavirus spike peptide pools or control peptides (ViraFEST assay). CD4+ T cells from unexposed donors were collected before the COVID-19 pandemic (2011-2018).

The specimen sequenced was CD4+ T cells from blood, cultured in vitro. The origin of the receptors is a human donor in good health.

This chain joins TRBV2 and TRBJ2-3; TRBD2 aligns across 10 bases. CDR1 SNHLY and CDR2 FYNNEI come from the germline V gene. Trimming removed 4 bases from V and 9 bases from J; junction bases left unmatched: 4. This CDR3 has 13 amino acids. This CDR3 is CASSAALAGTQYF. CDR3 in DNA: TGTGCCAGCAGTGCCGCACTAGCGGGGACGCAGTATTTT.

The chain uses TRBV6-2 or TRBV6-3 and TRBJ1-1; the D gene is possibly TRBD1 (5 bases). The CDR3 covers 14 residues. V lost 7 bases to trimming and J lost 1 base, with 13 bases between them. Germline assignment: CDR1 MNHEY and CDR2 SVGEGT. The CDR3 loop is CASNLLGGNTEAFF. DNA of the CDR3: TGTGCCAGCAATCTACTGGGGGGGAACACTGAAGCTTTCTTT.

The J gene is TRBJ2-1, the V gene TRBV20-1; no clear D gene. Trimming removed 1 base from V and 5 bases from J, with 3 bases in between. The CDR3 runs 11 residues. Germline V gene lookup returns CDR1 DFQATT and CDR2 SNEGSKA (reference sequence). DNA for the CDR3: TGCAGTGCTAGAGGCAACAATGAGCAGTTCTTC. It codes for CSARGNNEQFF.

The CDR3 bases are TGTGCCAGCACACATCGACTGGGACAGGGGATGAACACTGAAGCTTTCTTT. Its translation: CASTHRLGQGMNTEAFF. This chain joins TRBV21-1 and TRBJ1-1; no DNA check was done on the table's D call, TRBD1. TRBV21-1 is reported as a pseudogene. CDR3 length: 17 amino acids.

This chain connects TRBV20-1 to TRBJ2-3; a possible D gene is TRBD2 (7 bases). The CDR3 extends over 15 amino acids. The V gene's germline CDR1 is DFQATT and CDR2 SNEGSKA (reference sequence). V shed 6 bases and J shed 3 bases, with 19 bases lying between them. The CDR3 spells CSAVHRGANTDTQYF. CDR3 in DNA: TGCAGTGCCGTCCATCGGGGGGCAAATACAGATACGCAGTATTTT.

V gene TRBV12-3 or TRBV12-4 combines with J gene TRBJ2-7; 8 bases are shared with TRBD1. CDR3 length: 13 amino acids. V dropped 5 bases and J dropped 7; count of bases not matched to a gene: 7. CDR3 bases: TGTGCCAGCAGTCAAACAGGGGGGAGGGAGCAGTACTTC. This encodes CASSQTGGREQYF.

The V gene is TRBV7-2, the J gene TRBJ1-2; D ambiguous. V lost 3 bases and J 1 base, leaving 9 bases between the germline ends. Germline values: CDR1 SGHTA, CDR2 FQGNSA. CDR3 length: 14 residues. The CDR3 region is CASSFSDRNYGYTF. The CDR3 region has the DNA TGTGCCAGCAGCTTCTCAGATCGTAACTATGGCTACACCTTC. The whole variable domain, remainder taken from reference TRBV7-2 and TRBJ1-2, is GAGVSQSPSNKVTEKGKDVELRCDPISGHTALYWYRQSLGQGLEFLIYFQGNSAPDKSGLPSDRFSAERTGGSVSTLTIQRTQQEDSAVYLCASSFSDRNYGYTFGSGTRLTVV.

V gene TRBV6-5 combines with J gene TRBJ2-7, with 10 bases that match TRBD1. The V gene's germline CDR1 is MNHEY and CDR2 SVGAGI. V was pared by 0 bases and J by 7 bases, with 15 bases of the junction left unmatched. The CDR3 is 18 amino acids. Here the CDR3 DNA reads TGTGCCAGCAGTTACTCGAGAGGGGCGGGACAGGGGATCGGGGAGCAGTACTTC. Translated, it gives CASSYSRGAGQGIGEQYF.

This clonotype was seen more than once but under ten times. The chain's CDR3 is CASSPDRANTEAFF. The CDR3 DNA reads TGTGCCAGCAGTCCTGACAGGGCGAACACTGAAGCTTTCTTT. The chain has TRBV27 and TRBJ1-1; TRBD1 agrees at 7 bases. The length of the CDR3 is 14 residues. CDR1 and CDR2 from the germline V gene are MNHEY and SMNVEV (reference sequence). The junction had 4 bases not matched to a gene; V was cut back by 5 bases and J by 1 base.

This chain connects TRBV14 to TRBJ1-1; 7 nucleotides match TRBD1. V lost 3 bases to trimming and J lost 0 bases; unmatched junction nucleotides: 4. Germline V gene data show CDR1 as SGHDN and CDR2 as FVKESK. CDR3 size: 15 residues. CDR3 DNA sequence: TGTGCCAGCAGCCACAGACAGGGATTGAACACTGAAGCTTTCTTT. Translated, it gives CASSHRQGLNTEAFF. The entire variable domain, with the rest obtained from reference TRBV14 and TRBJ1-1, is as follows: EAGVTQFPSHSVIEKGQTVTLRCDPISGHDNLYWYRRVMGKEIKFLLHFVKESKQDESGMPNNRFLAERTGGTYSTLKVQPAELEDSGVYFCASSHRQGLNTEAFFGQGTRLTVV.

CDR3 DNA: TGTGCCAGTACCCTACTAGCGGGGGGGCCATCAGATACGCAGTATTTT. It yields the protein CASTLLAGGPSDTQYF. This sequence joins TRBV19 and TRBJ2-3; 13 bases map to TRBD2. The CDR3 sequence is 16 residues long. The ends lost 7 bases at V and 4 bases at J; junction bases unmatched: 8. Germline values: CDR1 LNHDA, CDR2 SQIVND (reference sequence).

V and J are TRBV6-1 and TRBJ2-7; D gene unclear. The CDR3 length is 11 residues. CDR1 and CDR2 (germline): MNHNS, SASEGT. Trimming left V 10 bases short and J 6 bases short, with 13 bases between. The CDR3: CAISPVSEQYF. In DNA, the CDR3 is TGTGCCATTTCCCCAGTCAGCGAGCAGTACTTC.

The V and J genes are TRBV27 and TRBJ2-2, with 14 bases aligning to TRBD2. Germline trimming cut 5 bases from V and 6 bases from J; bases unmatched to any gene: 5. The CDR3 loop spans 16 amino acids. Germline CDR1 reads MNHEY; CDR2 reads SMNVEV (reference sequence). CDR3 sequence (DNA): TGTGCCAGCAGTCTCACGACTAGCGGGAGGGCCGGGGAGCTGTTTTTT. It specifies CASSLTTSGRAGELFF.

The chain combines TRBV10-3 with TRBJ1-2; D unresolved. The CDR3 spans 13 residues. V was shortened by 10 bases and J by 2 bases, with 14 bases between the two germline ends. The germline gives CDR1 ENHRY, CDR2 SYGVKD. The CDR3 DNA sequence: TGTGCCACTCGGACGGACCAAAACTATGGCTACACCTTC. It codes for CATRTDQNYGYTF.

The chain combines TRBV28 with TRBJ2-5; a possible D gene is TRBD1 (5 bases). This CDR3 is built from 13 residues. The V and J ends lost 6 bases and 5 bases respectively, with 13 bases between them. CDR1 is MDHEN and CDR2 is SYDVKM in the germline V gene. CDR3 region: CASSTGLLETQYF. CDR3 in DNA: TGTGCCAGCAGCACAGGTTTACTGGAGACCCAGTACTTC.

The rearrangement uses TRBV6-2 or TRBV6-3 and TRBJ2-5; D possibly uses TRBD1 or TRBD2 (7 bases each). V shed 6 bases and J shed 5 bases, with 22 bases lying between them. CDR1 is MNHEY and CDR2 is SVGEGT in the germline V gene. CDR3 size: 16 residues. In nucleotides, the CDR3 is TGTGCCAGCAGCCGGCAAGGGGGCGGGGGAGCTGAGACCCAGTACTTC. It encodes CASSRQGGGGAETQYF.

The chain joins TRBV20-1 to TRBJ2-7, with D unresolved. The CDR3 has 12 amino acids. Between the trimmed V and J ends, which lost 6 bases and 4 bases, there was a span of 13 bases. Germline loops: CDR1 DFQATT, CDR2 SNEGSKA (reference sequence). The CDR3 sequence is CSAQEVGYEQYF. DNA for the CDR3: TGCAGTGCCCAAGAAGTAGGGTACGAGCAGTACTTC.

V usage is TRBV20-1 and J usage is TRBJ1-1; possibly TRBD1 for D (5 bases). Germline CDR1 reads DFQATT; CDR2 reads SNEGSKA (reference sequence). Trimming pared 8 bases from V and 1 base from J, leaving 20 bases between. The CDR3 is 15 amino acids. CDR3 in DNA: TGCAGTACCTATCCTGCAGCAGGGCAGAACACTGAAGCTTTCTTT. It yields the protein CSTYPAAGQNTEAFF.

This clonotype showed up just a few times. J is TRBJ1-6 and V is TRBV2; no reliable D call. With 1 base removed from V and 10 bases from J, the gap between germline ends came to 8 bases. This CDR3 has 13 amino acids. CDR1 is SNHLY, CDR2 FYNNEI, per germline. In DNA form, the CDR3 reads TGTGCCAGCAGTGAAGTGTTCGGGTCACCCCTCCACTTT. The encoded protein is CASSEVFGSPLHF. Full variable domain (rest looked up from reference TRBV2 and TRBJ1-6): EPEVTQTPSHQVTQMGQEVILRCVPISNHLYFYWYRQILGQKVEFLVSFYNNEISEKSEIFDDQFSVERPDGSNFTLKIRSTKLEDSAMYFCASSEVFGSPLHFGNGTRLTVT.

This clonotype was picked up a small number of times. V is TRBV27 and J is TRBJ1-2; D perhaps matches TRBD1 (5 bases). The CDR3 runs to 16 residues. Looked up from germline, CDR1 is MNHEY and CDR2 is SMNVEV (reference sequence). Trimming removed 6 bases at V and 2 bases at J, with 19 bases between. The CDR3 protein is CASSPASSGRNYGYTF. In DNA form, the CDR3 reads TGTGCCAGCAGCCCTGCTAGCTCGGGACGGAACTATGGCTACACCTTC.

Note on this clonotype: Its ends do not fully match the called genes, so a read error is possible. The chain recombines TRBV19 with TRBJ1-5; the D is unclear. The length of the CDR3 is 15 residues. Germline assignment: CDR1 LNHDA and CDR2 SQIVND (reference sequence). CDR3 region: CVSKETIRGNQPQHF. CDR3 nucleotides: TGTGTCAGTAAAGAGACTATAAGGGGCAATCAGCCCCAGCATTTT.

The rearrangement uses TRBV5-1 and TRBJ1-1; D possibly corresponds to TRBD1 (5 bases). Germline values: CDR1 SGHRS, CDR2 YFSETQ. V lost 4 bases and J lost 4, with 17 bases in between. CDR3 length: 15 residues. The CDR3 here is CASSAVGGGFTEAFF. The CDR3 coding sequence is TGCGCCAGCAGCGCCGTCGGGGGTGGGTTCACTGAAGCTTTCTTT.

The chain has TRBV7-6 and TRBJ2-1; 8 bases align to TRBD2. From germline, CDR1 is SGHVS and CDR2 FNYEAQ. The length of the CDR3 is 19 residues. Trimming cost V 4 bases and J 0 bases; bases outside gene matches: 14. The CDR3 bases are TGTGCCAGCAGCTCCGGGGGGGGTTCGTGGACGAGCTCCTACAATGAGCAGTTCTTC. The encoded protein is CASSSGGGSWTSSYNEQFF.

The chain joins TRBV19 to TRBJ1-1; D remains ambiguous. Trimming cost V 4 bases and J 1 base, with 4 bases left between them. The CDR3 sequence is 12 residues long. CDR1 LNHDA and CDR2 SQIVND come from the germline V gene (reference sequence). CDR3 sequence (DNA): TGTGCCAGTAGTAGACAGAACACTGAAGCTTTCTTT. This codes for CASSRQNTEAFF.

This clonotype is hyperexpanded. The CDR3 region has the DNA TGTGCCAGCAGTGATAAGGGGACAGGGGGCCAGACCCAGTACTTC. This gives the protein CASSDKGTGGQTQYF. V gene TRBV6-1 combines with J gene TRBJ2-5, with 12 nucleotides matching TRBD1. Germline assignment: CDR1 MNHNS and CDR2 SASEGT. V lost 3 bases to trimming and J lost 6 bases; unmatched junction nucleotides: 5. The CDR3 extends over 15 amino acids.

This clonotype has a handful of counts. The chain joins TRBV7-2 to TRBJ1-1; D is unclear. The germline CDR1 and CDR2 sequences are SGHTA and FQGNSA. The CDR3 is 15 amino acids. V was clipped by 1 base and J by 5 bases, with 14 bases between them. CDR3 region: CASSLDAGPGTEAFF. The CDR3 region has the DNA TGTGCCAGCAGCTTAGATGCAGGCCCGGGAACTGAAGCTTTCTTT.

The CDR3 protein is CASSEARGLNQPQHF. The DNA for the CDR3 is TGTGCCAGCAGTGAAGCGCGGGGCCTGAATCAGCCCCAGCATTTT. The chain is built from TRBV2 and TRBJ1-5, with D possibly TRBD1 on 5 matching bases. The CDR3 is 15 amino acids. The V and J ends lost 0 bases and 4 bases respectively, with 10 bases between them. Germline V gene lookup returns CDR1 SNHLY and CDR2 FYNNEI.